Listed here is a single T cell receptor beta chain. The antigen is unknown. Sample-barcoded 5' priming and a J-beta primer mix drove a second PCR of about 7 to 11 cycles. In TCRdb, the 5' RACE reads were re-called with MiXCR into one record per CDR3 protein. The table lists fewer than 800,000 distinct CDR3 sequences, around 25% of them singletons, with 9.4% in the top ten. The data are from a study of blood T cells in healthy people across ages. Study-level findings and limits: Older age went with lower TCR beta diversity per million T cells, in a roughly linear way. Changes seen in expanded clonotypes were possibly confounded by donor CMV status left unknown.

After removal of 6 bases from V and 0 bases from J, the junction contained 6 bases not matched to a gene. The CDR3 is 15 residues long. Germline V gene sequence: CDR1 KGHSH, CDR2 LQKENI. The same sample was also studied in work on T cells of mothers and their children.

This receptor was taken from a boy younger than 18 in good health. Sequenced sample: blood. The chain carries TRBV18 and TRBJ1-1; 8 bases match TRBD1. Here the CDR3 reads CASSRTGPMNTEAFF. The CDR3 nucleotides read TGTGCCAGCTCGCGGACAGGGCCCATGAACACTGAAGCTTTCTTT.